These T cell receptor beta chains were read from a single sample in a study of shared clonotypes between healthy human individuals. Measured with immunoSEQ multiplex PCR; TCRdb has only the in-frame clones, and not every one. Found here are around 2,000,000 clones, approximately 94% of them singletons; the top ten hold roughly 1.7%. Sequencing used naive CD8+ T cells from PBMCs. Source of these receptors: a man aged 18 to 30 in good health. Some clones in this sample may be carry-over from other donors' samples. Each CDR3 is given with its conserved first and last residue. The order of the fields is V gene, CDR3 protein.

v_call: TRBV6-1; cdr3_aa: CASRPAPGQPYEQYF
v_call: TRBV11-2; cdr3_aa: CASSFPPGLTDTQYF
v_call: TRBV28; cdr3_aa: CASSERDNLRWEQYF
v_call: TRBV14; cdr3_aa: CASSQIAVLYNEQFF
v_call: TRBV7-9; cdr3_aa: CASSAWTGINYGYTF
v_call: TRBV6-6; cdr3_aa: CASREPGRRATEAFF
v_call: TRBV28; cdr3_aa: CASSLDREQYF
v_call: TRBV27; cdr3_aa: CASSPTPSGLIEQYF
v_call: TRBV27; cdr3_aa: CASSTGLQQYF
v_call: TRBV7-9; cdr3_aa: CASTPGRTLNTEAFF
v_call: TRBV7-9; cdr3_aa: CASSVQGQGLYF
v_call: TRBV29-1; cdr3_aa: CSVFVGLDPTQQYF
v_call: TRBV25-1; cdr3_aa: CASSEGDRGHTGELFF
v_call: TRBV28; cdr3_aa: CASSTGQGYQPQHF
v_call: TRBV5-1; cdr3_aa: CASSKGQANTEAFF
v_call: TRBV10-3; cdr3_aa: CATRQGENQPQHF
v_call: TRBV18; cdr3_aa: CASSPSSYEQFF
v_call: TRBV14; cdr3_aa: CASSPYKYTGELFF
v_call: TRBV9; cdr3_aa: CASSFRGQGNTGELFF
v_call: TRBV5-1; cdr3_aa: CAIMTGVWVMNTEAFF
v_call: TRBV4-3; cdr3_aa: CASSPGSLPTEAFF
v_call: TRBV7-5; cdr3_aa: CARPPPDQPQHF
v_call: TRBV5-1; cdr3_aa: CASSFPPSGMEDEQFF
v_call: TRBV28; cdr3_aa: CASSFQVYEQYF
v_call: TRBV4-1; cdr3_aa: CASSQVLSGGDEQYF
v_call: TRBV27; cdr3_aa: CASRPGTQSSYEQYF
v_call: TRBV9; cdr3_aa: CASSVGGTEKYEQYF
v_call: TRBV7-9; cdr3_aa: CASSLRQNQETQYF
v_call: TRBV18; cdr3_aa: CASSPPQDTEAFF
v_call: TRBV11-2; cdr3_aa: CASSLMNTEAFF
v_call: TRBV27; cdr3_aa: CASSVAGPTYNEQFF
v_call: TRBV28; cdr3_aa: CASSTGTENTNSYEQYF
v_call: TRBV13; cdr3_aa: CASSARGTTYEQYF
v_call: TRBV28; cdr3_aa: CASSQRHILYNEQFF
v_call: TRBV7-6; cdr3_aa: CASSLGLWTGGSSGNTIYF
v_call: TRBV4-1; cdr3_aa: CASSQQGLGTEAFF
v_call: TRBV7-9; cdr3_aa: CASSFSGNRGVNIQYF
v_call: TRBV29-1; cdr3_aa: CSVVERGQEEKLFF
v_call: TRBV9; cdr3_aa: CASSVGPPGTYSYEQYF
v_call: TRBV28; cdr3_aa: CASSVRDYLYTGELFF
v_call: TRBV7-9; cdr3_aa: CASSYPLAASGPYNEQFF
v_call: TRBV23-1; cdr3_aa: CASSRSVGQVNYEQYF
v_call: TRBV7-3; cdr3_aa: CASSLTRTGEGETQYF
v_call: TRBV28; cdr3_aa: CASSYRGFAMNTEAFF
v_call: TRBV7-8; cdr3_aa: CASSPRLGQGDPEQYF
v_call: TRBV13; cdr3_aa: CASSSGTGDTGELFF
v_call: TRBV27; cdr3_aa: CASSLMVKPNTGELFF
v_call: TRBV5-1; cdr3_aa: CASSLGQTVHSSYEQYF
v_call: TRBV19; cdr3_aa: CASGVVASGSDIQYF
v_call: TRBV4-1; cdr3_aa: CASSQGSERETYEQYF